This T cell receptor (beta chain) stems from a study of T cell clones after liver transplantation. The CDR3 runs to 15 residues. Produced via immunoSEQ multiplex PCR; TCRdb's table is partial and in-frame only. The sample has some 60,000 clones, 71% seen once. The TCR comes from a human donor who received a liver transplant. This specimen was CD4+ T cells from blood, taken before liver transplant. The chain joins TRBV21-1 to TRBJ2-7; TRBD1, the table's D call, lacks a check against the DNA. TRBV21-1 is described as a pseudogene. CDR3 DNA: TGTGCCAGCAGCAAGGGACAGCGTACCCCCTACGAGCAGTACTTC. Protein: CASSKGQRTPYEQYF.